This T cell receptor (beta chain) was recorded in a study of CD8 T cells in Susac syndrome (dated by TCRdb to the late 2010s). For the wider study: Whether CD8+ T cell activation and differentiation in Susac syndrome was antigen driven was tested using repertoire sequencing.

Peripheral blood CD8+ and CD4+ T cells from healthy donors, Susac syndrome patients and multiple sclerosis patients were profiled by high-throughput TCR beta sequencing. The healthy donors served as controls matched for age and sex. Bulk CD8+ and CD4+ T cells were purified by magnetic negative isolation, while CD8+ TEMRA cells were enriched using FACS. Blood was drawn into EDTA tubes, processed within 24 hours, and PBMCs were isolated by density gradient centrifugation. PBMCs intended for TCR sequencing were frozen in liquid nitrogen and were later thawed in a 37 degrees C water bath. The sorted or isolated CD4+, CD8+ and CD8+ TEMRA cells reached a purity of at least 90%. Taken from the germline V gene (reference sequence), the CDR1 and CDR2 loops are LNHDA and SQIVND. Trimming accounts for 4 bases at V and 4 bases at J, while the number of junction bases matched to no gene is 5. The CDR3 has 15 amino acids, counting the end cysteine and phenylalanine. Only the CDR3 DNA is retained, 45 bases long and in frame from the first base.

Results and caveats for the whole study, not just this receptor: The TCR sequencing and HLA analysis was acknowledged to have included a relatively small number of individuals.

Worth noting for this clonotype: No cognate antigen has been identified for it. Base qualities are not recorded, but no much larger clone differs from it by a single base.

RNA was extracted using the RNeasy kit, and about 0.5 to 1 ug of the RNA was reverse transcribed with random hexamers. TCR beta CDR3 regions were amplified with the immunoSEQ multiplex PCR assay covering 54 Vbeta and 13 Jbeta segments. To correct PCR amplification bias, a synthetic template baseline was used for both primer optimization and computational correction. The paper's data handling went like this. Reads were annotated to V, D and J genes according to IMGT and were analyzed with immunoSEQ Analyzer, with only productive sequences retained. To calculate clonality, Shannon entropy was normalized by log2 of the number of productive unique sequences and then subtracted from one. For each patient and control, public and private clones were evaluated within the 100 most prevalent clones. Susac-specific clones were defined as absent from healthy and MS cohorts, 800 to 1,200 published viral clones and other ImmuneACCESS disease sequences. The public reads were quality trimmed at Q25 with fastp and then assembled into clones with MiXCR by TCRdb, keeping productive beta chains. Every distinct CDR3 protein forms one entry, paired with its most common genes and DNA. The V and J calls were not made by the authors but by TCRdb's processing. This sample lists some 120,000 distinct CDR3 sequences; 90% to 95% were detected once. The top ten clonotypes cover more than 0.095% of the sample.

Rearrangement joined TRBV19 to TRBJ2-5, with TRBD1 identical over 11 junction bases. The sample was CD4+ T cells from PBMCs. The clonotype originates from a human donor in good health. The CDR3 amino acid sequence is: CASSSRTGGAETQYF. The DNA sequence is given as TGTGCCAGTAGTAGTAGGACAGGGGGCGCAGAGACCCAGTACTTC.